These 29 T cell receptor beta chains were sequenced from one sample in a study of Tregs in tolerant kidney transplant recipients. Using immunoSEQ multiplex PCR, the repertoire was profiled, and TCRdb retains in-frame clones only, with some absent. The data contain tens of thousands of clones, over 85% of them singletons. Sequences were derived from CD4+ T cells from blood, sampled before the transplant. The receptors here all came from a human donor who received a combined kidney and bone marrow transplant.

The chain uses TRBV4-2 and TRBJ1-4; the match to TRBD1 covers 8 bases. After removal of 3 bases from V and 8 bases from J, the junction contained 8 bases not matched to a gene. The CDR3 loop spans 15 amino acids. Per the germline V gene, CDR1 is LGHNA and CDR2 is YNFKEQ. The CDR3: CASSQEGQVVEKLFF. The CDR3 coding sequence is TGTGCCAGCAGCCAGGAGGGACAGGTAGTAGAAAAACTGTTTTTT.

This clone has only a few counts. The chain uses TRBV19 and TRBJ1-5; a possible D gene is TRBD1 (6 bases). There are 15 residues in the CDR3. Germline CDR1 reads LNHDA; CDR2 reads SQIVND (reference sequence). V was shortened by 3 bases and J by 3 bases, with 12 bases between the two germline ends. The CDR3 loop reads CASSIADRYNQPQHF. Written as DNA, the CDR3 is TGTGCCAGTAGTATTGCGGACAGATACAATCAGCCCCAGCATTTT. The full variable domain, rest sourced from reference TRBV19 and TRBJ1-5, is DGGITQSPKYLFRKEGQNVTLSCEQNLNHDAMYWYRQDPGQGLRLIYYSQIVNDFQKGDIAEGYSVSREKKESFPLTVTSAQKNPTAFYLCASSIADRYNQPQHFGDGTRLSIL.

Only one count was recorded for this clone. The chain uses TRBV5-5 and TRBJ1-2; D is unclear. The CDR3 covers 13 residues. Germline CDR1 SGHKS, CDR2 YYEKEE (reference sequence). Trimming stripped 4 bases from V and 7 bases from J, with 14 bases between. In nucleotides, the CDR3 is TGTGCCAGCAGCCGCGGTCAAGTGGGTGGCTACACCTTC. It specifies CASSRGQVGGYTF.

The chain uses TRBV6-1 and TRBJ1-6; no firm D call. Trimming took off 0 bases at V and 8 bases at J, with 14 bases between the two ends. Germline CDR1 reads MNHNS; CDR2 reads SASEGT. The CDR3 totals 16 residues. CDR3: CASSEANGVLDSPLHF. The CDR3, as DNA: TGTGCCAGCAGTGAAGCGAACGGGGTTTTGGATTCACCCCTCCACTTT.

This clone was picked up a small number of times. As DNA, the CDR3 is TGCGCCAGCAGCCAAGGACTCGAGCGGGAGACCCAGTACTTC. This translates into CASSQGLERETQYF. The gene calls are TRBV4-3 and TRBJ2-5; D possibly corresponds to TRBD2 (5 bases). Germline V lookup: CDR1 LGHNA, CDR2 YSLEER. The CDR3 contains 14 residues. V was clipped by 1 base and J by 5 bases, with 11 bases between them.

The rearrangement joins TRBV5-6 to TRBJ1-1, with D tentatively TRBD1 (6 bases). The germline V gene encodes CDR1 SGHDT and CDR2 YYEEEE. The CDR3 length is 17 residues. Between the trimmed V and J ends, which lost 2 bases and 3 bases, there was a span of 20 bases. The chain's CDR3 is CASSFPPGQGTYTEAFF. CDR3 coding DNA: TGTGCCAGCAGCTTCCCCCCGGGACAAGGGACGTACACTGAAGCTTTCTTT.

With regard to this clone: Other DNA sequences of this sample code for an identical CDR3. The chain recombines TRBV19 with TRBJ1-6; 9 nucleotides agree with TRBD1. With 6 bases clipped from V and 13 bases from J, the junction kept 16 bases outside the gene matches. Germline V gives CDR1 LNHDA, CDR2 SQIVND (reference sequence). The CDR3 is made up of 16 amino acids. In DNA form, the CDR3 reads TGTGCCAGTAGGGATACCAGTCGGGACAGGGTTTCCCCCCTCCACTTT. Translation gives CASRDTSRDRVSPLHF.

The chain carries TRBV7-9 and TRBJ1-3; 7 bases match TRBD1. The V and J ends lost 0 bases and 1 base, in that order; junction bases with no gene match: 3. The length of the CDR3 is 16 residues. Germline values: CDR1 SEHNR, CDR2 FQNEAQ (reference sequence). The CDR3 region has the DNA TGTGCCAGCAGCTTAGCGGACAGGCTATCTGGAAACACCATATATTTT. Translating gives CASSLADRLSGNTIYF.

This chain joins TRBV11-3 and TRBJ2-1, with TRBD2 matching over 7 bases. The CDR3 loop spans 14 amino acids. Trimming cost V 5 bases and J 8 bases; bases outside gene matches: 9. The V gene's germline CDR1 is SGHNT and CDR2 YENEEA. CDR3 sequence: CASSPRGVGDEQFF. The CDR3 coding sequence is TGTGCCAGCAGCCCCCGGGGGGTCGGGGATGAGCAGTTCTTC.

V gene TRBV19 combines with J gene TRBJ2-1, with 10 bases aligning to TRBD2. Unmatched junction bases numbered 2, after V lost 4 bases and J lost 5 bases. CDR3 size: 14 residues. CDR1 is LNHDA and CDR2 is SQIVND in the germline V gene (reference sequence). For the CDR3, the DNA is TGTGCCAGTAGTAAGCGGGGGGGAAACAATGAGCAGTTCTTC. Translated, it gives CASSKRGGNNEQFF. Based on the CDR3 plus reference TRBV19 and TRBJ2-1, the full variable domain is DGGITQSPKYLFRKEGQNVTLSCEQNLNHDAMYWYRQDPGQGLRLIYYSQIVNDFQKGDIAEGYSVSREKKESFPLTVTSAQKNPTAFYLCASSKRGGNNEQFFGPGTRLTVL.

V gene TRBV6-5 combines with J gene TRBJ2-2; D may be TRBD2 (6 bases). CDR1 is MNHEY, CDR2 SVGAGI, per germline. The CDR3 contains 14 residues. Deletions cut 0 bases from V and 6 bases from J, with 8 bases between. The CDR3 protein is CASSYSSGAGELFF. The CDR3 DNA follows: TGTGCCAGCAGTTACTCATCGGGGGCCGGGGAGCTGTTTTTT.

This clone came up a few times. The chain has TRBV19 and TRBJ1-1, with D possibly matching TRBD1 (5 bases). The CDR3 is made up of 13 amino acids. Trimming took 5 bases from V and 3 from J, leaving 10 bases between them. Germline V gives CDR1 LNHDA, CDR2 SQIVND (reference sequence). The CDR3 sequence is CASSGAPDTEAFF. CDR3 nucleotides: TGTGCCAGTAGTGGGGCTCCGGACACTGAAGCTTTCTTT.

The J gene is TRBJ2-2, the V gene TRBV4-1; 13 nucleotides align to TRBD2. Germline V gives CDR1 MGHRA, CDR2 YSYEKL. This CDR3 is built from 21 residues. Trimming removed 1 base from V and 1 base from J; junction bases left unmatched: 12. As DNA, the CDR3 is TGCGCCAGCAGCCAAGTTCCTCTTAGGACTAGCGGGAGAGGGAACACCGGGGAGCTGTTTTTT. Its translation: CASSQVPLRTSGRGNTGELFF.

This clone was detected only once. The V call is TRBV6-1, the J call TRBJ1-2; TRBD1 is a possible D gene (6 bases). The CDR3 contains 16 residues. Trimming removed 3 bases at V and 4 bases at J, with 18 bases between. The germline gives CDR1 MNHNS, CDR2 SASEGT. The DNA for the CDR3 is TGTGCCAGCAGTGAGACGGGACAACCCATCTTCTATGGCTACACCTTC. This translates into CASSETGQPIFYGYTF.

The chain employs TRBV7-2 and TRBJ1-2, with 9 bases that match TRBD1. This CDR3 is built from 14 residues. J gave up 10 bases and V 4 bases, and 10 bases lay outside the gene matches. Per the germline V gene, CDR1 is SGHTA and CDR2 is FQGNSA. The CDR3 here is CASSSLQGAVDYTF. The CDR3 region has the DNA TGTGCCAGCAGCTCCTTACAGGGGGCAGTCGACTACACCTTC.

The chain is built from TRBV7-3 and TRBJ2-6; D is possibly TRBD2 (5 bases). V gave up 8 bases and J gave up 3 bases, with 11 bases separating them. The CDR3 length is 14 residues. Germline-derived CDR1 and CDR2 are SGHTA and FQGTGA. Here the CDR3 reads CASPWESGANVLTF. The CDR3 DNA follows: TGTGCCAGCCCCTGGGAGAGTGGGGCCAACGTCCTGACTTTC.

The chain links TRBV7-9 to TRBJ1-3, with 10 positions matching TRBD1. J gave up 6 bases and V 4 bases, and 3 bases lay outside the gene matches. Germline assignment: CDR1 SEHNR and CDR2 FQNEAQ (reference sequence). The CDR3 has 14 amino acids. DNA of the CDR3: TGTGCCAGCAGCTACGGGACAGGGGAAAACACCATATATTTT. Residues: CASSYGTGENTIYF.

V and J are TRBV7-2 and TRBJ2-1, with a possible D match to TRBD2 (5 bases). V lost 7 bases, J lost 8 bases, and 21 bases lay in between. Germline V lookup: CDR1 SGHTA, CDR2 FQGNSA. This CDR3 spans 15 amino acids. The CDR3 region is CASTRAGVHNDEQFF. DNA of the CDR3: TGTGCCAGCACCCGAGCCGGGGTACACAATGATGAGCAGTTCTTC.

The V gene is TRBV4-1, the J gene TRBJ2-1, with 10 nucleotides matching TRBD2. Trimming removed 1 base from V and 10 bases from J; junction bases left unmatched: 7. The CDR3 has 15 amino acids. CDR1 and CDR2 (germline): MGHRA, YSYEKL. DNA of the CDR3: TGCGCCAGCAGCCAAGGGCTAGCGGGAGAAGGAGAGCAGTTCTTC. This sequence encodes CASSQGLAGEGEQFF.

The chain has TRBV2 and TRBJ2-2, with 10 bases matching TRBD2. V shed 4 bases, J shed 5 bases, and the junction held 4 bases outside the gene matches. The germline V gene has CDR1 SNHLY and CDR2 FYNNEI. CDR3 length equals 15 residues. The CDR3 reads CASSGSGRKTGELFF. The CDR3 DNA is TGTGCCAGCAGTGGTAGCGGGAGGAAGACCGGGGAGCTGTTTTTT.

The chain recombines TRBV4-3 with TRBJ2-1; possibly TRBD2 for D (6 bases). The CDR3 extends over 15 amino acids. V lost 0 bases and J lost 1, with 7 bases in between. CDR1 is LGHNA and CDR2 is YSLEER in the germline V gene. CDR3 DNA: TGCGCCAGCAGCCAAGAGGGAGGTTCCTACAATGAGCAGTTCTTC. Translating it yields CASSQEGGSYNEQFF.

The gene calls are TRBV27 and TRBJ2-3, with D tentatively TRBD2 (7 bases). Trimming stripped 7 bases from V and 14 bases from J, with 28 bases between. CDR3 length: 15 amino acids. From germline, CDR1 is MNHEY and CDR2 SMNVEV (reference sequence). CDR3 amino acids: CASTPGAQRGSRRYF. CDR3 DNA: TGTGCCAGCACCCCGGGGGCCCAGCGGGGCTCTCGGAGGTATTTT.

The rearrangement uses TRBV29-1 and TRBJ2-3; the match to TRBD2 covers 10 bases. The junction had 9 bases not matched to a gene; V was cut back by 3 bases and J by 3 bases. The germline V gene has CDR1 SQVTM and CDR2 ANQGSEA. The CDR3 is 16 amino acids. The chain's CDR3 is CSVDPASGGVTDTQYF. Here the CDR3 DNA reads TGCAGCGTTGATCCGGCTAGCGGGGGAGTGACAGATACGCAGTATTTT.

CDR3 sequence reads: CASSPRPGLEEKLFF. In DNA form, the CDR3 reads TGTGCCAGCTCACCTAGGCCGGGGTTGGAAGAAAAACTGTTTTTT. The chain combines TRBV18 with TRBJ1-4, with no clear D. In germline, CDR1 is KGHSH, CDR2 LQKENI. The ends were cut back, 3 bases at V and 8 bases at J, with 16 bases in the middle. The CDR3 extends over 15 amino acids.

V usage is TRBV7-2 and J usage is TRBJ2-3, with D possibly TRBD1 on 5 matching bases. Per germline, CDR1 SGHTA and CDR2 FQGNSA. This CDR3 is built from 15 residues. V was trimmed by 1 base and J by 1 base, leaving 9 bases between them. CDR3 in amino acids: CASSLEGARTDTQYF. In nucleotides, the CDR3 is TGTGCCAGCAGCTTAGAAGGGGCCCGCACAGATACGCAGTATTTT.

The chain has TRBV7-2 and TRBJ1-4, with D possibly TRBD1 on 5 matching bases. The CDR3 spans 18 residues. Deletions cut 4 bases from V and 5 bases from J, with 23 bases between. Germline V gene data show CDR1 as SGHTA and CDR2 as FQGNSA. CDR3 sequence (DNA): TGTGCCAGCAGCTCCCCAACCGTTGGGGGGGGAGGGAATGAAAAACTGTTTTTT. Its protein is CASSSPTVGGGGNEKLFF.

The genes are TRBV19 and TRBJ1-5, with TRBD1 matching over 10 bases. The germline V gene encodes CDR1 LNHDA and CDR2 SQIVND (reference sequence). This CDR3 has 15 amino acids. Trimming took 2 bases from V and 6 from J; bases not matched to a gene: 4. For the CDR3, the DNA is TGTGCCAGTAGTATAATAGGGACAGGGGTTCAGCCCCAGCATTTT. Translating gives CASSIIGTGVQPQHF.

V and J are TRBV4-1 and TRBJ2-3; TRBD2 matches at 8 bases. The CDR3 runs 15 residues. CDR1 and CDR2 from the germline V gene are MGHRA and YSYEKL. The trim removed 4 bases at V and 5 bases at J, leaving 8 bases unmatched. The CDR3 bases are TGCGCCAGCAGCCGCACTAGCGGACGAAAAGATACGCAGTATTTT. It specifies CASSRTSGRKDTQYF.

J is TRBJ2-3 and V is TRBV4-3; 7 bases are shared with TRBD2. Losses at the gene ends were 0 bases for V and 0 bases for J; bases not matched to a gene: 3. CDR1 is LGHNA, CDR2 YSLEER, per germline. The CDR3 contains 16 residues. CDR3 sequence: CASSQDLADSTDTQYF. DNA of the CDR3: TGCGCCAGCAGCCAAGATCTAGCGGATAGCACAGATACGCAGTATTTT.